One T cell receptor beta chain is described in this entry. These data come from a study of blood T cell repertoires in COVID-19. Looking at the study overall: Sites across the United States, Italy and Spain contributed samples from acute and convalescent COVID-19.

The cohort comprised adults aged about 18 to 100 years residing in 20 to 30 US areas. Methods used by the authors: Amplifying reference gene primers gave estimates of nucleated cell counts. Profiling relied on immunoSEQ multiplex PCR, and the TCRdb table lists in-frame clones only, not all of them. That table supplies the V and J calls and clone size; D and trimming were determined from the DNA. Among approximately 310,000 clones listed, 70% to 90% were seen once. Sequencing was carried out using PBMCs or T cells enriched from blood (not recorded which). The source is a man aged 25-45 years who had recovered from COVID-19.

Here the CDR3 reads CATSRDPREQYF. CDR3 in DNA: TGTGCCACCAGCAGAGATCCCAGGGAGCAGTACTTC. The chain couples TRBV15 to TRBJ2-7; unclear D gene. V was pared by 0 bases and J by 7 bases, with 7 bases between. Germline assignment: CDR1 LNHNV and CDR2 YYDKDF (reference sequence). The CDR3 is 12 residues long.